This T cell receptor (beta chain) was recovered during a study of monozygotic twins with inflammatory bowel disease (dated 2019 in TCRdb). Study-level background: The complete study included 28 monozygotic twin pairs: 19 IBD-discordant Danish pairs and nine German pairs, of which four were IBD-concordant and five were IBD-discordant. Each individual had, on average, about 151 000 unique TCRalpha sequences and 181 000 unique TCRbeta sequences available for analysis. Within discordant pairs, disease-associated traits were sought mainly by comparing IBD patients with their genetically identical healthy co-twins.

Points on this clonotype: Its antigen remains unidentified.

The cysteine opens and the phenylalanine closes a CDR3 of 16 amino acids. Nucleotide data are not available. An approximately 2.6 ml peripheral blood sample was drawn into PAXgene tubes per donor and stored at -80°C. Total RNA was isolated from whole blood with the PAXgene blood miRNA kit on an automated QIAcube, without T cell sorting. Deep TCRalpha and TCRbeta repertoire profiling with unique molecular barcoding was performed on peripheral blood of monozygotic twin pairs concordant or discordant for inflammatory bowel disease. Smoking habits were recorded for all twin pairs, with individuals classified as current, former or never smokers. The paper's findings and limits, for the study overall: Different T cell subtypes could not be distinguished in the analysis. IBD patients shared fewer clonotypes with other individuals than healthy twins did, most markedly in patients showing signs of disease activity. The results gave no support for a single strong signal or clonotype linked to IBD. Concordant and discordant twins showed no difference in repertoire similarity, possibly because of limited statistical power. Differing immunosuppressive treatments among patients may have added background noise and inter-individual variability to the repertoires. IBD patients had lower TCRbeta repertoire diversity, measured by the inverse Simpson index, than their healthy co-twins.

The method was 5' RACE. The input for every TCR library was around 4,000 ng of total RNA. For each sample, cDNA was synthesized in eight separate reactions using SMARTScribe reverse transcriptase. During cDNA synthesis, template switching introduced unique molecular identifiers that contained a 6-nucleotide sample barcode. TCRalpha and TCRbeta cDNA was amplified in two nested PCRs of around 15 and 10 cycles, and bead purification was carried out after each PCR. Before amplification, the cDNA was treated with uracil DNA-glycosylase and purified using the QIAquick PCR purification kit. The second PCR was the step at which Illumina TruSeq-compatible adapters and sample-specific barcodes were added. TapeStation and Qubit were used to check library quality and concentration, and about 5 ng of each library was pooled. Sequencing of pooled libraries was carried out on an Illumina HiSeq2500 single-index Rapid Run using 2 x 100 bp reads and custom sequencing primers. In the paper's pipeline: MiGEC version 1.2.6 was used for UMI-based consensus assembly to correct PCR and sequencing errors. MiXCR version 2.1.1 was used for V(D)J alignment, clonotype assembly and CDR3 extraction. To normalise gene usage, clonotype sharing and MAIT/NKT TCR abundance, the analysis used the top 1000, 10 000 and 20 000 clonotypes per sample. After downsampling to 27 000 UMIs, diversity was calculated as the inverse Simpson index using the vegan R package. Paired Mann-Whitney U tests on discordant twin pairs were used, with Benjamini-Hochberg multiple-testing correction. TCRdb reprocessed the reads and lists each CDR3 protein sequence as a single entry, with no DNA. What appears here as the V and J calls and clone size reflects TCRdb's work, not the paper's. The table kept for this sample lists 150,000 to 200,000 distinct CDR3 sequences. Of the sample, more than 2.5% is held by the ten largest clones.

The receptor comes from a human donor with ulcerative colitis or Crohn's disease, or a healthy co-twin of an affected twin (not recorded which). Sequencing was performed on blood. Recombination joined TRBV12-3 or TRBV12-4 with TRBJ2-5; TCRdb names TRBD2, which stays unverified in the absence of DNA. CDR3 reads: CASSLMTGIKRETQYF.